This TCR beta chain was obtained from a study of blood T cell repertoires in COVID-19. Looking at the study overall: Spain, Italy and the United States supplied samples that represented acute and convalescent COVID-19. In each case, the material was cDNA or gDNA derived from T cells, B-cell-depleted T cells, or PBMCs.

The CDR3 runs 15 residues. Trimming took 6 bases from V and 0 from J; bases not matched to a gene: 7. Germline CDR1 and CDR2: MDHEN and SYDVKM. Original data processing: For nucleated cells, counts were estimated from reference gene primer amplification. The method was immunoSEQ multiplex PCR; TCRdb's version includes in-frame clones alone and lacks a portion of them. V and J calls and clone size are as listed in that table; D and trimming were resolved from the DNA. The sample has 230,000 or so clones; roughly 80% are singletons. The chain couples TRBV28 to TRBJ2-7, with 8 bases that match TRBD1. The specimen sequenced was peripheral blood. This receptor was obtained from a human donor in a cohort sampled during active COVID-19. CDR3 region: CASRLRQGISYEQYF. The CDR3 DNA is TGTGCCAGCAGGCTGAGACAGGGGATCTCCTACGAGCAGTACTTC.